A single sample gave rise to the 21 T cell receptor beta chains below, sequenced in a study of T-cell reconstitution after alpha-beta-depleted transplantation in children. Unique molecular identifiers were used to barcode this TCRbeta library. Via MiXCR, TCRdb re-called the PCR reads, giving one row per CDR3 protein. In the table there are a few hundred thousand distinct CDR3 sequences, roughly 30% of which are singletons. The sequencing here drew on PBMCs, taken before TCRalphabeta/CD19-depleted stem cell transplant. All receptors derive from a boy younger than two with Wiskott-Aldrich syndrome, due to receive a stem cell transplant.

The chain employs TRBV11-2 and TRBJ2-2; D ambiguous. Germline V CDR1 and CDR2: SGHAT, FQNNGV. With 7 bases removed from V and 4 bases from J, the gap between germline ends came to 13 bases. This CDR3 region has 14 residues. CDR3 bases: TGTGCCAGCATCCTGAGCCGCATCACCGGGGAGCTGTTTTTT. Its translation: CASILSRITGELFF.

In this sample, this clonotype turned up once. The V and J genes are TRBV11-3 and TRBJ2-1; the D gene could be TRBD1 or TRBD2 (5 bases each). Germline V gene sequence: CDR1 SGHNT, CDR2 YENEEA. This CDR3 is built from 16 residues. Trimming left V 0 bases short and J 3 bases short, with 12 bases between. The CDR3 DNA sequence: TGTGCCAGCAGCTTAGAACGGGACGGTTTCTACAATGAGCAGTTCTTC. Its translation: CASSLERDGFYNEQFF.

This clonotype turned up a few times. CDR3 in amino acids: CATSDQARNEQFF. The CDR3 DNA sequence: TGTGCCACCAGTGATCAGGCTAGGAATGAGCAGTTCTTC. The J gene is TRBJ2-1, the V gene TRBV24-1; D call uncertain. Germline V gene data show CDR1 as KGHDR and CDR2 as SFDVKD. Trimming took off 3 bases at V and 7 bases at J, with 9 bases between the two ends. The CDR3 extends over 13 amino acids.

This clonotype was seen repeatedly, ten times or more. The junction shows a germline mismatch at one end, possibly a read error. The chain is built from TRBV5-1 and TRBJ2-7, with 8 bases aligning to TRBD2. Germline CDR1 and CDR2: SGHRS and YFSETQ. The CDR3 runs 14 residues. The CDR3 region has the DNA TGTGCCAGCAGTTTAGCCGGGAGGGCCTACGAGCAGTACTTC. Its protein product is CASSLAGRAYEQYF. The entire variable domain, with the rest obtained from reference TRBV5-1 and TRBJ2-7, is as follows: KAGVTQTPRYLIKTRGQQVTLSCSPISGHRSVSWYQQTPGQGLQFLFEYFSETQRNKGNFPGRFSGRQFSNSRSEMNVSTLELGDSALYLCASSLAGRAYEQYFGPGTRLTVT.

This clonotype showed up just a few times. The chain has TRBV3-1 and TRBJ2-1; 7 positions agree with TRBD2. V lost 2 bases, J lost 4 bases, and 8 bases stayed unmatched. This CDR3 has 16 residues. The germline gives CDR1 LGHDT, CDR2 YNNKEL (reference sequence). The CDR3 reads CASSQTGLNLYNEQFF. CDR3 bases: TGTGCCAGCAGCCAAACGGGACTAAACCTTTACAATGAGCAGTTCTTC.

The CDR3 DNA sequence: TGTGCCAGCAAAAACCACACAAAAGGACTAGCGGTCTCCTACAATGAGCAGTTCTTC. Translated, it gives CASKNHTKGLAVSYNEQFF. This chain links TRBV12-3 or TRBV12-4 with TRBJ2-1; 10 nucleotides agree with TRBD2. The junction had 15 bases not matched to a gene; V was cut back by 7 bases and J by 0 bases. The CDR3 spans 19 residues.

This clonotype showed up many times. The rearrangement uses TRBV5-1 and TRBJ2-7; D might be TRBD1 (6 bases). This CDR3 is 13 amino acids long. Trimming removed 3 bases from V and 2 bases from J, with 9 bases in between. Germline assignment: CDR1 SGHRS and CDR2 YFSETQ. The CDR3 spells CASSSWDTYEQYF. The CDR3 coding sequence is TGCGCCAGCAGCTCCTGGGACACCTACGAGCAGTACTTC.

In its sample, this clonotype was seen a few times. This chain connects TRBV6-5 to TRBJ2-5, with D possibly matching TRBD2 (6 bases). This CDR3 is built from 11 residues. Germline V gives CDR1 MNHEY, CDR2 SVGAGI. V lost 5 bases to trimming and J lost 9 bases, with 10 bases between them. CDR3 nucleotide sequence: TGTGCCAGCAGTAACCGCGGGGCCCAGTACTTC. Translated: CASSNRGAQYF.

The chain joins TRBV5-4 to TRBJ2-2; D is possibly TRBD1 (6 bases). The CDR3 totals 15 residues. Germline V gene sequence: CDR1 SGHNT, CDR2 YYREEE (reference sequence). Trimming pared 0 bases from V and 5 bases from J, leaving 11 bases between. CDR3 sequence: CASSLGTGITGELFF. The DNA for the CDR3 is TGTGCCAGCAGCTTGGGAACAGGGATAACCGGGGAGCTGTTTTTT.

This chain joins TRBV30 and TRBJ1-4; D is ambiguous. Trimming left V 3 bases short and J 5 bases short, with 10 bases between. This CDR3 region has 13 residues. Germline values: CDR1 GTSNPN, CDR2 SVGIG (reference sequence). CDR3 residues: CAWSGARNEKLFF. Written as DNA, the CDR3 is TGTGCCTGGAGCGGAGCTCGAAATGAAAAACTGTTTTTT.

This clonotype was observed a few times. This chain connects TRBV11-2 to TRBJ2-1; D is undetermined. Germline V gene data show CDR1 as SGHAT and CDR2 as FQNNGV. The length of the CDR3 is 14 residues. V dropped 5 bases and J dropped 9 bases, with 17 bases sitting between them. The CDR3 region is CASSTSLGNGEQFF. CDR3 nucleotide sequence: TGTGCCAGCAGCACCTCCTTGGGAAACGGTGAGCAGTTCTTC.

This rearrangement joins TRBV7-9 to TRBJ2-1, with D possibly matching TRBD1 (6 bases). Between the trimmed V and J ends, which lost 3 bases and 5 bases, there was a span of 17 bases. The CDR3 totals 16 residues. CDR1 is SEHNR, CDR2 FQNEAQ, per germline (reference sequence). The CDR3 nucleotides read TGTGCCAGCAGCTTTATTACAGGGCCCCCAAACAATGAGCAGTTCTTC. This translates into CASSFITGPPNNEQFF.

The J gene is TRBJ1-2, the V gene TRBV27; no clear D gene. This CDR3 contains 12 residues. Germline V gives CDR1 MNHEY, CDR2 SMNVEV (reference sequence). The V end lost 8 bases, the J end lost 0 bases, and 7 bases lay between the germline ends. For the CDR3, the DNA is TGTGCCAGCGGGTCCCCTAACTATGGCTACACCTTC. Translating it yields CASGSPNYGYTF.

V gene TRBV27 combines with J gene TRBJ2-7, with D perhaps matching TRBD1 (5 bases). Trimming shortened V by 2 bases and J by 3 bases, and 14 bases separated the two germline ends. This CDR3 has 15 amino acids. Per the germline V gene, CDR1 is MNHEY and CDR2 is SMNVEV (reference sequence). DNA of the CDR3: TGTGCCAGCAGTTTAATTCCTCATAGGGGCTACGAGCAGTACTTC. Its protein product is CASSLIPHRGYEQYF.

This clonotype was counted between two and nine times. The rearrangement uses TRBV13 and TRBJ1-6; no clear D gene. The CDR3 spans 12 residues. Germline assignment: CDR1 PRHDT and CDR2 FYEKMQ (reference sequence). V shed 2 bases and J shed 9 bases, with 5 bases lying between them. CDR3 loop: CASSLQVSPLHF. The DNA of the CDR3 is TGTGCCAGCAGCTTACAGGTTTCACCCCTCCACTTT. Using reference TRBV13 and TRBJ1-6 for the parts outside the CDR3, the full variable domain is AAGVIQSPRHLIKEKRETATLKCYPIPRHDTVYWYQQGPGQDPQFLISFYEKMQSDKGSIPDRFSAQQFSDYHSELNMSSLELGDSALYFCASSLQVSPLHFGNGTRLTVT.

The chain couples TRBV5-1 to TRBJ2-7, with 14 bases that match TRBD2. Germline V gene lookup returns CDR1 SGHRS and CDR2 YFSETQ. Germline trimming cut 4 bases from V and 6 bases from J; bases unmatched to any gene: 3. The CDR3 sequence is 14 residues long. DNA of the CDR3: TGCGCCAGCAGCACTGGGACTAGCGGGGGCGAGCAGTACTTC. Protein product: CASSTGTSGGEQYF.

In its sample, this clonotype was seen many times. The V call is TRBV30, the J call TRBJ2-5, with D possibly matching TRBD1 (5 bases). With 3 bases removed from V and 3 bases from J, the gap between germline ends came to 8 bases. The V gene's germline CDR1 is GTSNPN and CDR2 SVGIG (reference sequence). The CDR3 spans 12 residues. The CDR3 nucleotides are TGTGCCTGGAGAGCAGGGAAAGAGACCCAGTACTTC. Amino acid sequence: CAWRAGKETQYF.

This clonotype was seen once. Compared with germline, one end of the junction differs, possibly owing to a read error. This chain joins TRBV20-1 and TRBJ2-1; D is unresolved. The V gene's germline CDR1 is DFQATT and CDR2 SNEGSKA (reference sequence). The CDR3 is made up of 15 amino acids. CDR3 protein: CCARDSRVYDNEQFF. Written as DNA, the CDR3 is TGCTGTGCTAGAGATTCTAGGGTCTACGACAATGAGCAGTTCTTC.

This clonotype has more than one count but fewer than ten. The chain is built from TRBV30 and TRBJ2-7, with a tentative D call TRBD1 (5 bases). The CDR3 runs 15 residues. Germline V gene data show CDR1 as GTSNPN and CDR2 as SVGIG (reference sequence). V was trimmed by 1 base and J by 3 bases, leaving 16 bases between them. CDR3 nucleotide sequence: TGTGCCTGGAGTGCTCAGGACACCGTCCTCTACGAGCAGTACTTC. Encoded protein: CAWSAQDTVLYEQYF.

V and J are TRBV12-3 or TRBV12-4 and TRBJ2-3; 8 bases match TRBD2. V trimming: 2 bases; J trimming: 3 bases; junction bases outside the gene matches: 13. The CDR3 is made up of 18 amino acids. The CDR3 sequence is CASSLLAGRQFRTDTQYF. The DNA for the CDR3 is TGTGCCAGCAGTTTACTAGCGGGCCGACAATTTCGGACAGATACGCAGTATTTT.

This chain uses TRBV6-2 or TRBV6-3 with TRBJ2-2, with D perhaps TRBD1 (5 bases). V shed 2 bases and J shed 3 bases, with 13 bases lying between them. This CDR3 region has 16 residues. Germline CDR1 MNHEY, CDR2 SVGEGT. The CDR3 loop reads CASSYLQGVDTGELFF. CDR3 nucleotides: TGTGCCAGCAGTTACCTACAAGGGGTAGACACCGGGGAGCTGTTTTTT.